Below, 3 T cell receptor beta chains from the same sample are listed, as sequenced in a study of cytomegalovirus exposure and HLA in healthy donors (dated by TCRdb to about 2017). Library preparation used the immunoSEQ multiplex PCR assay. For the multiplex PCR, a mixture combining 60 forward primers for TCR Vbeta segments and 13 reverse primers for TCR Jbeta segments was used. The immuneACCESS repertoire file appears here via TCRdb, limited to in-frame rearrangements. These files lack a portion of the clones; in checked studies, under half of the deficit traces to unresolved V genes, and the cause of the others is not known. The sample table holds 130,000 to 150,000 clones, of which 80% were seen once. The top ten clones comprise around 5% of the sample. Sequencing was done on a sample of PBMCs. The receptors here all came from a male donor in good health and CMV-seronegative.

This chain links TRBV11-2 with TRBJ2-1; no clear D gene. V was clipped by 4 bases and J by 5 bases, with 6 bases between them. Looked up from germline, CDR1 is SGHAT and CDR2 is FQNNGV. The CDR3 runs 12 residues. CDR3 protein: CASSWLNNEQFF. The CDR3 DNA reads as TGTGCCAGCAGCTGGCTGAACAATGAGCAGTTCTTC.

The chain uses TRBV6-1 and TRBJ1-4; 7 nucleotides align to TRBD1. Looked up from germline, CDR1 is MNHNS and CDR2 is SASEGT. This CDR3 comprises 15 residues. J gave up 4 bases and V 1 base, and 3 bases lay outside the gene matches. The CDR3, as DNA: TGTGCCAGCAGTGAAGTGGGACAGTATAATGAAAAACTGTTTTTT. Translating it yields CASSEVGQYNEKLFF.

The rearrangement uses TRBV5-5 and TRBJ1-2; no definite D call. Trimming took 1 base from V and 4 from J, leaving 8 bases between them. Germline CDR1 reads SGHKS; CDR2 reads YYEKEE (reference sequence). The CDR3 has 13 amino acids. Here the CDR3 DNA reads TGTGCCAGCAGCTTGATGGGCCTCTATGGCTACACCTTC. The encoded protein is CASSLMGLYGYTF.